A selection of T cell receptor beta chains follows, all from one sample in a study of cytomegalovirus exposure and HLA in healthy donors. Only in-frame clones appear in the TCRdb table, and some are missing; sequencing was by immunoSEQ multiplex PCR. The table lists approximately 190,000 clones, around 75% of them singletons, with approximately 6.3% in the top ten. Sequencing was performed on PBMCs. Receptors originate from a man in his forties in good health and CMV-seropositive. Both conserved end residues are part of each CDR3.

V gene	J gene	CDR3 length	CDR3 protein
TRBV7-9	TRBJ2-1	15	CASSPVRGGYNEQFF
TRBV13	TRBJ2-3	13	CASSRVSTDTQYF
TRBV28	TRBJ1-2	13	CASSLSGDYGYTF
TRBV18	TRBJ1-2	15	CASSPPRSLGYGYTF
TRBV27	TRBJ2-2	13	CASRPQGNGELFF
TRBV6-4	TRBJ2-2	12	CASSPNTGELFF
TRBV6-5	TRBJ1-1	15	CASSKSGQGATEAFF
TRBV7-2	TRBJ1-3	20	CASSLAPQRTGIVSGNTIYF
TRBV7-3	TRBJ2-3	14	CASSLMGGGDTQYF
TRBV15	TRBJ2-3	16	CATSREGGERSDTQYF
TRBV7-6	TRBJ2-7	14	CASSLEDGDYEQYF
TRBV4-3	TRBJ2-3	15	CASSQRTGTSDTQYF
TRBV19	TRBJ1-5	16	CASSGRWAGGSQPQHF
TRBV27	TRBJ1-1	14	CASSFTGMNTEAFF
TRBV10-3	TRBJ1-1	16	CAISESYRTANTEAFF
TRBV7-3	TRBJ2-3	15	CASSRGLGAIDTQYF
TRBV7-9	TRBJ2-7	17	CASSVSRVHTRSYEQYF
TRBV15	TRBJ1-5	15	CATSRDLGNTQPQHF
TRBV6-5	TRBJ2-7	15	CASSYSDSISYEQYF
TRBV27	TRBJ2-2	16	CASSVQVIANTGELFF
TRBV6-5	NA	14	CASSPGVPSYEQYF
TRBV5-8	TRBJ2-2	12	CASLEAFGELFF
TRBV6-6	TRBJ2-1	13	CATRGGIYNEQFF
TRBV11-3	TRBJ1-6	15	CASSLSGATFPVLHF
TRBV7-3	TRBJ2-7	13	CASSLVSGGEQYF
TRBV2	TRBJ1-2	14	CASSEGGLGYGYTF
TRBV19	TRBJ1-5	14	CASRGWQGNQPQHF
TRBV5-1	TRBJ2-7	18	CASSLAMGQGAFPHEQYF
TRBV28	TRBJ2-7	13	CASKARAAYEQYF
TRBV7-2	TRBJ2-7	14	CASSLTLYSYEQYF
TRBV11-2	TRBJ1-1	13	CASNQNQGREAFF
TRBV5-1	TRBJ2-5	15	CASSLRTSGGQTQYF
TRBV5-1	TRBJ2-7	16	CASSVTTGFALNEQYF
TRBV28	TRBJ2-7	14	CASSGQVVQYEQYF
TRBV7-9	TRBJ2-4	16	CASSLGTSAAKNIQYF
TRBV28	TRBJ2-7	19	CASSLPLRSSGGASGEQYF
TRBV5-4	TRBJ2-7	15	CASSSPGLASYEQYF
TRBV6-5	TRBJ2-2	15	CASSYSGGNTGELFF
TRBV10-3	TRBJ1-1	14	CAITAGRDRTEAFF
TRBV7-3	TRBJ2-3	16	CASSLDQQGHTDTQYF
TRBV7-2	TRBJ2-7	15	CASSLWSGGNYEQYF